This is a list of T cell receptor beta chains from one sample in a study of T-cell reconstitution after alpha-beta-depleted transplantation in children. TCRdb processed the PCR reads anew with MiXCR; each CDR3 protein has one entry. Among under 250,000 distinct CDR3 sequences, roughly 7.1% were seen once, and the ten largest hold about 5.5%. The sequencing here drew on PBMCs, taken before TCRalphabeta/CD19-depleted stem cell transplant. The receptors derive from a boy aged 2 to 10 with acute lymphoblastic leukemia, due to receive a stem cell transplant. The CDR3 runs from the conserved cysteine through the conserved F or W. A D gene is named only where the DNA matches it firmly. Rows may omit the clone size; those that give it use once, few, many or a size class.

len	v_gene	abundance	d_gene	j_gene	CDR3aa	CDR3nt
13	TRBV27	many	-	TRBJ2-7	CASSLLSTYEQYF	TGTGCCAGCAGTTTATTATCTACCTACGAGCAGTACTTC
13	TRBV20-1	few	-	TRBJ2-7	CSARDGGAYEQYF	TGCAGTGCTAGAGATGGGGGCGCGTACGAGCAGTACTTC
16	TRBV27	-	-	TRBJ2-1	CASSQSGGLGYNEQFF	TGTGCCAGCAGTCAATCAGGGGGGTTAGGTTACAATGAGCAGTTCTTC
14	TRBV7-2	few	TRBD2	TRBJ2-5	CASRAGLARETQYF	TGTGCCAGCAGGGCGGGACTAGCCCGGGAGACCCAGTACTTC
16	TRBV4-3	many	TRBD2	TRBJ2-1	CASSQDAGGPWNEQFF	TGCGCCAGCAGCCAAGATGCGGGGGGCCCGTGGAATGAGCAGTTCTTC
14	TRBV11-2	many	-	TRBJ1-2	CASSFSGSNYGYTF	TGTGCCAGCAGCTTTAGCGGCTCTAACTATGGCTACACCTTC
14	TRBV11-2	many	-	TRBJ1-5	CASSSSLRGGPQHF	TGTGCCAGCAGCTCGAGTCTCAGGGGTGGGCCCCAGCATTTT
14	TRBV5-5	-	-	TRBJ2-1	CASSLFSNDNEQFF	TGTGCCAGCAGCTTGTTCTCAAACGACAATGAGCAGTTCTTC
15	TRBV20-1	-	-	TRBJ2-1	CCARVGGHSYNEQFF	TGCTGTGCTAGAGTTGGAGGACACTCCTACAATGAGCAGTTCTTC
13	TRBV20-1	few	-	TRBJ2-7	CSARGGGGYEQYF	TGCAGTGCTAGAGGGGGGGGCGGCTACGAGCAGTACTTC
13	TRBV20-1	few	-	TRBJ1-5	CSARNSGNQPQHF	TGCAGTGCTAGAAATTCGGGCAATCAGCCCCAGCATTTT
17	TRBV12-3/TRBV12-4	many	TRBD1	TRBJ2-2	CASSLPKQGGPTGELFF	TGTGCCAGCAGTTTACCGAAACAGGGGGGACCAACCGGGGAGCTGTTTTTT
13	TRBV7-2	-	TRBD1	TRBJ1-2	CASSFTGGYGYTF	TGTGCCAGCAGCTTCACAGGGGGCTATGGCTACACCTTC
14	TRBV7-2	few	-	TRBJ2-7	CASSLDLYSYEQYF	TGTGCCAGCAGCTTAGACTTGTACTCCTACGAGCAGTACTTC
13	TRBV28	few	-	TRBJ1-2	CASSLGREYGYTF	TGTGCCAGCAGTTTGGGGAGAGAGTATGGCTACACCTTC
16	TRBV19	-	-	TRBJ2-2	CASKGVGGTNTGELFF	TGTGCCAGTAAGGGCGTCGGAGGGACGAACACCGGGGAGCTGTTTTTT
16	TRBV6-5	many	TRBD1	TRBJ1-1	CASSYSKAGGNTEAFF	TGTGCCAGCAGTTACTCCAAGGCAGGGGGGAACACTGAAGCTTTCTTT
14	TRBV20-1	many	TRBD1	TRBJ1-4	CSAREGTANEKLFF	TGCAGTGCTAGAGAAGGGACAGCTAATGAAAAACTGTTTTTT
16	TRBV6-1	few	TRBD2	TRBJ2-5	CASRPGGAGGQETQYF	TGTGCCAGCAGACCCGGTGGAGCGGGGGGGCAAGAGACCCAGTACTTC
14	TRBV5-1	-	-	TRBJ1-4	CASSLGDRYEKLFF	TGCGCCAGCAGCTTAGGGGATCGGTATGAAAAACTGTTTTTT
14	TRBV27	-	TRBD1	TRBJ2-7	CASTNHQGAYEQYF	TGTGCCAGCACCAATCACCAGGGGGCCTACGAGCAGTACTTC
14	TRBV10-2	many	-	TRBJ2-1	CASSEIIRYNEQFF	TGCGCCAGCAGTGAAATAATTCGATACAATGAGCAGTTCTTC
16	TRBV11-2	many	TRBD2	TRBJ2-1	CASSLAGLAGGGEQFF	TGTGCCAGCAGCTTAGCAGGACTAGCGGGAGGGGGTGAGCAGTTCTTC
16	TRBV20-1	many	TRBD1	TRBJ2-5	CSTQGDPVGFQETQYF	TGCAGTACTCAGGGGGACCCCGTGGGTTTCCAAGAGACCCAGTACTTC
14	TRBV6-2/TRBV6-3	few	TRBD1	TRBJ2-7	CASFTRTGHHEQYF	TGTGCCAGTTTCACGAGGACAGGACACCACGAGCAGTACTTC
16	TRBV20-1	-	TRBD1	TRBJ1-5	CSARADRGRINQPQHF	TGCAGTGCTAGAGCCGACAGGGGGCGGATCAATCAGCCCCAGCATTTT
17	TRBV28	many	-	TRBJ2-7	CASSPNRGKRGTYEQYF	TGTGCCAGCAGTCCCAATAGGGGGAAACGGGGGACCTACGAGCAGTACTTC
19	TRBV10-3	many	TRBD1	TRBJ2-2	CAISESGTGTLPNTGELFF	TGTGCCATCAGTGAGTCCGGGACAGGGACCCTACCGAACACCGGGGAGCTGTTTTTT
14	TRBV12-3/TRBV12-4	many	-	TRBJ1-2	CASSLRRTNYGYTF	TGTGCCAGCAGTTTAAGGAGAACCAACTATGGCTACACCTTC
15	TRBV7-9	few	-	TRBJ2-7	CASSSLRQSSYEQYF	TGTGCCAGCAGCTCCCTTCGACAGAGCTCCTACGAGCAGTACTTC
14	TRBV7-9	many	-	TRBJ2-1	CASSLAGGGDEQFF	TGTGCCAGCAGCTTAGCGGGAGGAGGTGATGAGCAGTTCTTC
14	TRBV7-9	-	-	TRBJ2-5	CASSTPSVSETQYF	TGTGCCAGCAGCACCCCGTCCGTCTCAGAGACCCAGTACTTC
18	TRBV15	many	TRBD2	TRBJ2-3	CATSRYPGTSGSTDTQYF	TGTGCCACCAGCAGATATCCCGGGACTAGCGGGAGCACAGATACGCAGTATTTT
13	TRBV28	-	-	TRBJ1-4	CASSLTQNEKLFF	TGTGCCAGCAGTTTAACACAGAATGAAAAACTGTTTTTT
17	TRBV5-1	-	-	TRBJ1-3	CASSLEFRGSSGNTIYF	TGCGCCAGCAGCTTGGAATTCCGCGGAAGCTCTGGAAACACCATATATTTT
17	TRBV20-1	many	TRBD2	TRBJ2-3	CSASPLTSGRAPDTQYF	TGCAGTGCTAGTCCCTTGACTAGCGGGAGGGCCCCAGATACGCAGTATTTT
14	TRBV10-2	few	-	TRBJ2-7	CASSEFQGGYEQYF	TGCGCCAGCAGTGAGTTCCAGGGCGGCTACGAGCAGTACTTC
17	TRBV12-3/TRBV12-4	many	TRBD2	TRBJ2-3	CASSPWPSGRDVDTQYF	TGTGCCAGCAGTCCCTGGCCTAGCGGGAGGGATGTGGATACGCAGTATTTT
15	TRBV2	few	-	TRBJ2-3	CASSDTGAPTDTQYF	TGTGCCAGCAGTGATACGGGGGCCCCCACAGATACGCAGTATTTT
13	TRBV6-6	few	-	TRBJ2-5	CASRPGPGETQYF	TGTGCCAGCAGACCGGGACCGGGGGAGACCCAGTACTTC
14	TRBV28	many	TRBD2	TRBJ2-1	CASTNAGAVNEQFF	TGTGCCAGCACGAATGCGGGAGCGGTCAATGAGCAGTTCTTC
15	TRBV5-5	-	-	TRBJ1-2	CASSARDVETYGYTF	TGTGCCAGCAGCGCGAGGGACGTCGAGACCTATGGCTACACCTTC
16	TRBV24-1	few	TRBD1	TRBJ2-2	CATSAPSGTGTGELFF	TGTGCCACCAGTGCTCCTTCCGGGACAGGCACCGGGGAGCTGTTTTTT
13	TRBV28	many	-	TRBJ1-1	CASTWGGGTEAFF	TGTGCCAGCACATGGGGGGGCGGCACTGAAGCTTTCTTT
13	TRBV20-1	many	-	TRBJ2-1	CSPGGRGYNEQFF	TGCAGTCCTGGAGGCCGGGGCTACAATGAGCAGTTCTTC